The source of this T cell receptor (beta chain) is a study of shared clonotypes between healthy human individuals. As for the study in general: Donor ages ranged 18 to 49 years: two women, three men. Per donor, three plates held CD4 naive cells, three held CD4 memory, two held CD8 naive and one held CD8 memory.

Points on this clone: Its antigen remains unidentified.

The V gene's germline CDR1 is SEHNR and CDR2 FQNEAQ (reference sequence). This CDR3 is 15 amino acids long. With 4 bases removed from V and 2 bases from J, the gap between germline ends came to 14 bases. Terminally differentiated effector memory CD45RA+ cells were excluded from the naive CD8 cells, which were CD45RO-negative and positively selected for CCR7. Findings and limits, study-wide: With four donors compared, approximately 5% of naive CD4 clonotypes were shared.

Sequencing was performed with immunoSEQ multiplex PCR; in TCRdb, only in-frame clones are kept and a portion is missing. Counted here are more than 2 million clones, about 95% occurring once; the ten biggest clones make up around 1.1%. The V gene is TRBV7-9, the J gene TRBJ1-1, with unresolved D. The sequenced sample consisted of naive CD8+ T cells sorted from blood. This sequence was found in a man between 18 and 35 years old in good health. The CDR3 is CASSSVGTGNTEAFF. The CDR3 DNA sequence: TGTGCCAGCAGCTCCGTGGGAACGGGAAACACTGAAGCTTTCTTT.